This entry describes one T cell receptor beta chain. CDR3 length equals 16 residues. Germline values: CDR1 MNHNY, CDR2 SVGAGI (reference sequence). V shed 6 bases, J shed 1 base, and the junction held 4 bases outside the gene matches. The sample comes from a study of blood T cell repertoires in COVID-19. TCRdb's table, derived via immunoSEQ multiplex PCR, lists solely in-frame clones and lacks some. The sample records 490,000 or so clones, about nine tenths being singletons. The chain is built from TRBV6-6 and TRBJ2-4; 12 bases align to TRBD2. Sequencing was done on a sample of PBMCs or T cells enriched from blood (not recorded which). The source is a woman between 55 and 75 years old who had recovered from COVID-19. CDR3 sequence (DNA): TGTGCCAGCAGGCCCACTAGCGGGGGGGCCAAAAACATTCAGTACTTC. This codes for CASRPTSGGAKNIQYF.